Listed below are T cell receptor beta chains from one sample, sequenced in a study of blood T cell repertoires in COVID-19. Clones were read by immunoSEQ multiplex PCR, and TCRdb kept only the in-frame ones, dropping some. The profile shows about 94,000 clones, around 82% of them singletons. The sequencing sample was made of peripheral blood. These receptors all come from a man in his 60s with acute or convalescent COVID-19. Both conserved end residues are part of each CDR3. D genes are given only for firm matches. Size tells how often a clone was seen (once, few, many) or the class of an expanded clone, and some rows leave it out.

TRBD1	-	15	TRBV5-1	TRBJ1-4	TGCGCCAGCAGCTCGGGACAGGAAACTAATGAAAAACTGTTTTTT	CASSSGQETNEKLFF
-	few	13	TRBV6-5	TRBJ1-6	TGTGCCAGCAGAGAGCAGGATTCTTCACCCCTCCACTTT	CASREQDSSPLHF
-	-	14	TRBV2	TRBJ1-6	TGTGCCAGCAGTGTTGGTGGGAGGGATTCACCCCTCCACTTT	CASSVGGRDSPLHF
TRBD1	-	16	TRBV27	TRBJ1-2	TGTGCCAGCAGTTTGAAAGTGGGACAGGGCAACTATGGCTACACCTTC	CASSLKVGQGNYGYTF
-	-	15	TRBV29-1	TRBJ1-2	TGCAGCGTTGAAGAATGGAACAGGGTTGAGTCTGGCTACACCTTC	CSVEEWNRVESGYTF
-	-	13	TRBV19	TRBJ2-5	TGTGCCAGTAGTGCTGACAGTCAAGAGACCCAGTACTTC	CASSADSQETQYF
TRBD2	-	16	TRBV9	TRBJ2-2	TGTGCCAGCAATGGACTAGCGGGGGGTGGCACCGAGGAGCTGTTTTTT	CASNGLAGGGTEELFF
-	-	13	TRBV12-3/TRBV12-4	TRBJ1-5	TGTGCCAGCAGTCAGATTAGCAATCAGCCCCAGCATTTT	CASSQISNQPQHF
-	-	14	TRBV23-1	TRBJ1-2	TGCGCCAGCAGTCTCTGGGCCGCAGTTTCAGGCTACACCTTC	CASSLWAAVSGYTF
-	-	15	TRBV25-1	TRBJ2-2	TGTGCCAGCAGTGAATTTGGGGGGGCGTCCGGGGAGCTGTTTTTT	CASSEFGGASGELFF
-	once	15	TRBV7-2	TRBJ2-3	TGTGCCAGCAGCTTAGTAGGCGGGGGCGCAGATACGCAGTATTTT	CASSLVGGGADTQYF
TRBD1	-	14	TRBV7-8	TRBJ1-3	TGTGCCAGCAGCTCGACAGGGGGGGCAAACACCATATATTTT	CASSSTGGANTIYF
-	-	16	TRBV24-1	TRBJ2-1	TGTGCCACCAGTGATCCGAACGACTACGCCTACAATGAGCAGTTCTTC	CATSDPNDYAYNEQFF
TRBD1	-	15	TRBV15	TRBJ1-1	TGTGCCACCAGCAGGGACAGGGGCTTGAGGACTGAAGCTTTCTTT	CATSRDRGLRTEAFF
-	-	15	TRBV27	TRBJ1-1	TGTGCCAGCAGTCCCCGAGGCCTCGGGAACACTGAAGCTTTCTTT	CASSPRGLGNTEAFF
-	-	13	TRBV18	TRBJ1-5	TGTGCCAGCTCACCAACTACAGGGCAGCCCCAGCATTTT	CASSPTTGQPQHF
-	-	14	TRBV3-1/TRBV3-2	TRBJ2-5	TGTGCCAGCAGCCGCTCCGGGTTCGGTGAGACCCAGTACTTC	CASSRSGFGETQYF
-	-	14	TRBV12-5	TRBJ1-5	TGTGCTAGTGGTTTGGAAGGAGGGAATCAGCCCCAGCATTTT	CASGLEGGNQPQHF
TRBD2	-	16	TRBV5-8	TRBJ2-5	TGTGCCAGCAGTTTTACCGGGACTAGCCTTCAAGAGACCCAGTACTTC	CASSFTGTSLQETQYF
-	-	13	TRBV30	TRBJ1-3	TGTGCCTGGAGTGTATCTACTGGAAACACCATATATTTT	CAWSVSTGNTIYF
TRBD2	-	14	TRBV14	TRBJ2-1	TGTGCCAGCAGCCTGGGACTAGCCTACAATGAGCAGTTCTTC	CASSLGLAYNEQFF
TRBD1	-	13	TRBV11-2	TRBJ2-7	TGTGCCAGCAGCTTAGGGGACAGCTACGAGCAGTACTTC	CASSLGDSYEQYF
TRBD1	-	16	TRBV7-9	TRBJ2-2	TGTGCCAGCAGCTTCACGCAGGGGGCGTTGGCCGGGGAGCTGTTTTTT	CASSFTQGALAGELFF
-	-	16	TRBV12-5	TRBJ2-2	TGTGCTAGTGGTTTGGTATATTACAGCTACACCGGGGAGCTGTTTTTT	CASGLVYYSYTGELFF
TRBD1	once	16	TRBV10-3	TRBJ1-2	TGTGCCATCAGTGAGTTCGGACAGGGGGCGGTCTATGGCTACACCTTC	CAISEFGQGAVYGYTF
-	-	13	TRBV28	TRBJ1-2	TGTGCCAGCAGTTTGCGGGGAGGCTATGGCTACACCTTC	CASSLRGGYGYTF
-	-	14	TRBV3-1/TRBV3-2	TRBJ2-5	TGTGCCAGTGGGGACACCCTTTCGGCGGAGACCCAGTACTTC	CASGDTLSAETQYF
-	-	14	TRBV6-5	TRBJ1-1	TGTGCCAGCAGTTATATTCGGGAGGACACTGAAGCTTTCTTT	CASSYIREDTEAFF
-	-	14	TRBV9	TRBJ1-1	TGTGCCAGCAGCGGACAGGAATATAACACTGAAGCTTTCTTT	CASSGQEYNTEAFF
TRBD1	-	14	TRBV9	TRBJ1-2	TGTGCCAGCAGCCGCTTGACAGGGGGTCATGGCTACACCTTC	CASSRLTGGHGYTF
TRBD1	-	14	TRBV2	TRBJ1-1	TGTGCCAGCAGGACAGGACAGGAGGTGGGCCAAGCTTTCTTT	CASRTGQEVGQAFF
-	-	14	TRBV30	TRBJ1-6	TGTGCCTGGAGCGCCGGGAGTTCTAATTCACCCCTCCACTTT	CAWSAGSSNSPLHF
TRBD1	-	15	TRBV6-2/TRBV6-3	TRBJ1-1	TGTGCCAGCAGTGACCTTACAGGGGAATACACTGAAGCTTTCTTT	CASSDLTGEYTEAFF
TRBD1	-	14	TRBV6-5	TRBJ1-2	TGTGCCAGCAGTTCCCTGGGACAGGGTCCGGGCTACACCTTC	CASSSLGQGPGYTF
-	-	16	TRBV11-2	TRBJ1-1	TGTGCCAGCAGCTCGCTACGGAGGTACTTGAACACTGAAGCTTTCTTT	CASSSLRRYLNTEAFF